This TCR beta chain was captured in a study of T-cell memory formation after mild COVID-19. Study information: TCR clustering was largely donor specific. Whole-study findings and limits: The CD4+ clones that contracted clustered mainly within CM and EM, and the CD8+ clones concentrated in EMRA. Balance between CD4 and CD8 was seen in clones contracting day 15 to 85, and a CD4+ lean was seen in later expanders.

The authors produced TCR alpha and TCR beta cDNA libraries with sample barcodes and UMIs by 5'RACE using constant-segment primers. TCRdb re-called the 5' RACE reads through MiXCR, storing one row per CDR3 protein. The sample consists of roughly 220,000 distinct CDR3 sequences, over 9.5% of them appearing once. CDR3 length: 15 amino acids. Per the germline V gene, CDR1 is SEHNR and CDR2 is FQNEAQ (reference sequence). Between the trimmed V and J ends, which lost 2 bases and 3 bases, there was a span of 10 bases. The table lists this clonotype with a few counts. Its antigen is undetermined. This sequence originates from a man between 18 and 35 years old who had mild COVID-19 (a few samples of this study predate the infection). Cell type and time point are not known. The sample consisted of PBMCs or a T cell subset sorted from them (not recorded which). The gene calls are TRBV7-9 and TRBJ2-2; D gene unclear. The CDR3 coding sequence is TGTGCCAGCAGCTTACTCGGAGCCTACACCGGGGAGCTGTTTTTT. Its translation is CASSLLGAYTGELFF.